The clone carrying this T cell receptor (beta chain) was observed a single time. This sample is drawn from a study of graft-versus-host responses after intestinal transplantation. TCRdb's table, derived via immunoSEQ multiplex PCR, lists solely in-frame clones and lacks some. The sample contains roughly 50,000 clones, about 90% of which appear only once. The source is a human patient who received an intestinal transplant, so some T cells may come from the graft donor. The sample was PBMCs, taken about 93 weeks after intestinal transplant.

The CDR3 DNA sequence: TGTGCCAGTAGTAATAGACGGGGGGATAATGAAAAACTGTTTTTT. Translating gives CASSNRRGDNEKLFF. The chain combines TRBV19 with TRBJ1-4; D is perhaps TRBD1 (5 bases). The CDR3 runs 15 residues. The germline V gene encodes CDR1 LNHDA and CDR2 SQIVND (reference sequence). The V and J ends lost 4 bases and 4 bases respectively, with 13 bases between them.